This T cell receptor beta chain was captured by sequencing in a study of shared clonotypes between healthy human individuals. Template for every sorted-subset replicate PCR totaled roughly 210 ng DNA, 25,000 to 35,000 T cell genomes. Method: immunoSEQ multiplex PCR; TCRdb's copy keeps in-frame clones and lacks some. The sample includes under 1,100,000 clones, approximately 78% of them seen just once. This CDR3 is built from 12 residues. Germline-derived CDR1 and CDR2 are KGHSH and LQKENI. Deletions cut 5 bases from V and 8 bases from J, with 12 bases between. A CD45RA-negative memory subset and a CD45RA+ naive subset were separated from the CD4+ cells.

The V and J genes are TRBV18 and TRBJ1-1, with no clear D. Sequences were obtained from memory CD4+ T cells from PBMCs. Documented subset: CD45RA-negative fraction. This TCR came from a man between 18 and 35 years old in good health. Some clones in this sample may be carry-over from other donors' samples. DNA for the CDR3: TGTGCCAGCTCAGAACCTATTACGGAAGCTTTCTTT. This encodes CASSEPITEAFF.